This T cell receptor beta chain stems from a study of vaccination effects on CD4 cells after COVID-19. Generated by immunoSEQ multiplex PCR, the TCRdb table keeps only in-frame clones and is missing some. This table holds approximately 31,000 clones, less than 85% found once. For this clone: Its antigen is unknown.

Scientists isolated CD4+ T cells after a roughly 10-day culture period ended. A half-medium replacement with IL-2 medium was carried out on days 3 and 7. The ends were cut back, 0 bases at V and 6 bases at J, with 12 bases in the middle. The CDR3 loop spans 15 amino acids. The germline CDR1 and CDR2 sequences are KGHSH and LQKENI. The V and J genes are TRBV18 and TRBJ2-1, with a weak D call TRBD2 (5 bases). This TCR was recovered from a human donor who received a COVID-19 vaccine. The specimen comprised CD4+ T cells from PBMCs cultured without peptide, sampled before COVID-19 vaccination. The CDR3 sequence is CASSPPARALNEQFF. DNA of the CDR3: TGTGCCAGCTCACCACCGGCGCGGGCTCTCAATGAGCAGTTCTTC.